The sequence of this TCR beta chain was determined in a study of radiation and T cells in renal cell carcinoma. About this clone itself: At one end the junction does not follow the germline gene, possibly because of a read error.

The time point here: baseline pretreatment blood. Treatment meaning: 15 Gy SBRT to primary tumor, nephrectomy 4 weeks later. The CDR3 contains 18 residues. Germline CDR1 is ENHRY and CDR2 is SYGVKD. Data came from immunoSEQ multiplex PCR; TCRdb stores just in-frame clones and leaves some out. The sample includes 45,000 or so clones, around 83% seen only once; the top ten take about 33%. This rearrangement joins TRBV10-3 to TRBJ2-6; D is uncertain. This clonotype was obtained from a woman in her sixties or seventies with renal cell carcinoma. The sequencing here drew on blood, taken from a patient whose treatment included radiotherapy and nephrectomy. CDR3 sequence: CAISRCYCDTKSGQRPDF. The CDR3 DNA sequence: TGTGCCATCAGTCGTTGTTACTGTGATACAAAGTCGGGCCAACGTCCTGACTTC.